This TCR beta chain was identified during a study of regulatory T cells in long-lasting Graves disease. The study, taken as a whole, reports: Fewer public clonotypes were shared by new patients (approximately 1,000) than by persistent patients (around 2,900).

This clonotype came up many times. Its specificity is not known. HTBI primers from iRepertoire and Arm-PCR of CDR3 regions yielded the TCR beta libraries. TCRdb reprocessed the multiplex PCR reads with MiXCR, giving one entry per CDR3 protein. The data contain 360,000 or so distinct CDR3 sequences, 16% of them seen just once; the ten biggest clones take up roughly 27%. Time point of the sample: newly diagnosed GD, antithyroid drugs for less than 3 months. PBMC-extracted RNA yielded the TCR library. Germline V gene lookup returns CDR1 MNHEY and CDR2 SMNVEV (reference sequence). This CDR3 is built from 16 residues. The J segment lost 2 bases and the V segment lost 5 bases, leaving 5 bases of the junction unmatched. The same sample was also used in a study of T cells in Graves' hyperthyroidism and ophthalmopathy.

The specimen was peripheral blood mononuclear cells (PBMCs), collected at new diagnosis, from a patient treated with antithyroid drugs. This TCR was recovered from a man aged 40-50 years with Graves disease. The chain employs TRBV27 and TRBJ2-1; 11 nucleotides align to TRBD2. The CDR3 nucleotides are TGTGCCAGCAGTCTTAGACTAGCGGGGCCCTACAATGAGCAGTTCTTC. Its translation is CASSLRLAGPYNEQFF.